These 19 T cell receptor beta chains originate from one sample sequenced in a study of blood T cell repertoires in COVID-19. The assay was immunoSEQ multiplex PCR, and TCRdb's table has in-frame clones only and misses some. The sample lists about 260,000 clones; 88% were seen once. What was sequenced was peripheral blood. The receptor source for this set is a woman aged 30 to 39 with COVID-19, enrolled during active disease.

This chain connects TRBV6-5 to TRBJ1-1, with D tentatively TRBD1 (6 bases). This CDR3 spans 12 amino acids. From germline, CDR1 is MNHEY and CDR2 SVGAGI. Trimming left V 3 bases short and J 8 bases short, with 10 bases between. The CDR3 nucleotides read TGTGCCAGCAGTTATTCGAGGGGGGAAGCTTTCTTT. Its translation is CASSYSRGEAFF.

CDR3 amino acids: CASGGTRLNSPLHF. CDR3 sequence (DNA): TGTGCCAGCGGCGGGACAAGATTAAATTCACCCCTCCACTTT. The V call is TRBV9, the J call TRBJ1-6, with a possible D match to TRBD1 (6 bases). V lost 7 bases, J lost 7 bases, and 15 bases lay in between. The length of the CDR3 is 14 residues. Per germline, CDR1 SGDLS and CDR2 YYNGEE. The full variable domain, completed using reference TRBV9 and TRBJ1-6, is DSGVTQTPKHLITATGQRVTLRCSPRSGDLSVYWYQQSLDQGLQFLIQYYNGEERAKGNILERFSAQQFPDLHSELNLSSLELGDSALYFCASGGTRLNSPLHFGNGTRLTVT.

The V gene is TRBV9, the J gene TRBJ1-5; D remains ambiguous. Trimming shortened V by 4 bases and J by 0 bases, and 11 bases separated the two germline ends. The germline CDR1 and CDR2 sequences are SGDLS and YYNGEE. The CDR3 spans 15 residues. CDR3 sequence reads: CASSIAGDSNQPQHF. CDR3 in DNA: TGTGCCAGCAGCATAGCCGGGGATAGCAATCAGCCCCAGCATTTT.

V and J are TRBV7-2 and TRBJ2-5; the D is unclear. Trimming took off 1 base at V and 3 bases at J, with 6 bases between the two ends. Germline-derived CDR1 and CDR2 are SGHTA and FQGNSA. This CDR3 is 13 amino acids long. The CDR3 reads CASSLGAKETQYF. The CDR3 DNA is TGTGCCAGCAGCTTAGGGGCCAAAGAGACCCAGTACTTC.

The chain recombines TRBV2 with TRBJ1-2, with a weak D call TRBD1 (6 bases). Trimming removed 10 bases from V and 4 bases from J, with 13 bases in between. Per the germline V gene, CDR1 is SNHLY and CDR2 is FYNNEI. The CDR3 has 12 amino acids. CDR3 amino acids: CAKEGGSYGYTF. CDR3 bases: TGTGCCAAAGAAGGGGGATCCTATGGCTACACCTTC.

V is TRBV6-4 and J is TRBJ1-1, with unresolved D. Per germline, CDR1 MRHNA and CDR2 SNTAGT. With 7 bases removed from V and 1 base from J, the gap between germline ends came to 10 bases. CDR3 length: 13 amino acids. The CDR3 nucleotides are TGTGCCAGCAAGGCAGGCTGGAACACTGAAGCTTTCTTT. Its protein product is CASKAGWNTEAFF.

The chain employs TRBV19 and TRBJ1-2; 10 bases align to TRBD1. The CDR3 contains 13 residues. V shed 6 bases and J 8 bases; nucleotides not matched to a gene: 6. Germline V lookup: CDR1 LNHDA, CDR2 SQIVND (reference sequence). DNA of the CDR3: TGTGCCAGTAGGGACAGGGGGGTTGACGGCTACACCTTC. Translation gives CASRDRGVDGYTF.

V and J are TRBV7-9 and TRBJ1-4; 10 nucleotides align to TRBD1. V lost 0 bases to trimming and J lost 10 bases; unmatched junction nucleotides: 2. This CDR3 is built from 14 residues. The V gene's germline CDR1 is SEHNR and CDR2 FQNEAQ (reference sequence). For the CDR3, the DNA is TGTGCCAGCAGCTTAGCGGGACAGGGGACAAAACTGTTTTTT. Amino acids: CASSLAGQGTKLFF.

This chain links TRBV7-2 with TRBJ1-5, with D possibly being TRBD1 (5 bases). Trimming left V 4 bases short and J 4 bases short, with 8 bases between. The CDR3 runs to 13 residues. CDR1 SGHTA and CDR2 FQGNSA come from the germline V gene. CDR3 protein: CASSYQGNQPQHF. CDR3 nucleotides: TGTGCCAGCAGCTACCAGGGTAATCAGCCCCAGCATTTT.

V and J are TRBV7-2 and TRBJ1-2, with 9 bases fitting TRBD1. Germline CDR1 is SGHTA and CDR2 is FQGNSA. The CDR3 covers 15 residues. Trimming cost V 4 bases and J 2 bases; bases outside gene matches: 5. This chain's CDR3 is CASSSDTGGNYGYTF. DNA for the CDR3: TGTGCCAGCAGCTCCGATACAGGGGGCAACTATGGCTACACCTTC.

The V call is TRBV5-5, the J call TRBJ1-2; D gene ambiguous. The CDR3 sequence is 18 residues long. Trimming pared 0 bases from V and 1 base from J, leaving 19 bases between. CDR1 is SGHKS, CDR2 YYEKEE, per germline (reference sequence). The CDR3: CASSLAVNGQILNYGYTF. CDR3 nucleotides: TGTGCCAGCAGCTTGGCCGTAAATGGGCAGATTCTTAACTATGGCTACACCTTC. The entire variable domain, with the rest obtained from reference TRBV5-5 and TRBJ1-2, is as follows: DAGVTQSPTHLIKTRGQQVTLRCSPISGHKSVSWYQQVLGQGPQFIFQYYEKEERGRGNFPDRFSARQFPNYSSELNVNALLLGDSALYLCASSLAVNGQILNYGYTFGSGTRLTVV.

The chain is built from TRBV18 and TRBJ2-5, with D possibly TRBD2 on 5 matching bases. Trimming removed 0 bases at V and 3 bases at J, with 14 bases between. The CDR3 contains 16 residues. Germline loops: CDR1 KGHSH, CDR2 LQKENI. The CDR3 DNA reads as TGTGCCAGCTCACCACCGTCAAAGCGGAAGAAAGAGACCCAGTACTTC. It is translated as CASSPPSKRKKETQYF.

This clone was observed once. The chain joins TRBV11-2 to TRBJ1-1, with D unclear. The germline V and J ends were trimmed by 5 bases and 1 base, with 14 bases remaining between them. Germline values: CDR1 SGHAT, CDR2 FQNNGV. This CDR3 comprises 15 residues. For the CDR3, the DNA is TGTGCCAGCAGCCCCGTTGGAGGGAAGAACACTGAAGCTTTCTTT. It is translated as CASSPVGGKNTEAFF.

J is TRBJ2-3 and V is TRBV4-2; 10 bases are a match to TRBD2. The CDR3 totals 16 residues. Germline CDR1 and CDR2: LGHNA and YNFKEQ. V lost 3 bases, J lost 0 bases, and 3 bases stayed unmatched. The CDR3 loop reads CASSHLAGESTDTQYF. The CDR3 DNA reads TGTGCCAGCAGCCATCTAGCGGGAGAGAGCACAGATACGCAGTATTTT.

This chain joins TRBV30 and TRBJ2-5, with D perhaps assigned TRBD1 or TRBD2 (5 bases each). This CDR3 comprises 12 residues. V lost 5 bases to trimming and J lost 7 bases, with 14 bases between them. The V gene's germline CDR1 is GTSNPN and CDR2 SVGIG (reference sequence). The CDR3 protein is CAWGDAAGTQYF. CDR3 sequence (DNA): TGTGCCTGGGGGGACGCCGCGGGGACCCAGTACTTC.

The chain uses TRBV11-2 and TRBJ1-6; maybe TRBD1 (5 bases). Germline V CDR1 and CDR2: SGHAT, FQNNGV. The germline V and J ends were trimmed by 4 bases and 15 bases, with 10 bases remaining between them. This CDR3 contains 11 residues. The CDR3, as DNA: TGTGCCAGCAGCTCGGGCCAGGGCCTCCACTTT. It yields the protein CASSSGQGLHF.

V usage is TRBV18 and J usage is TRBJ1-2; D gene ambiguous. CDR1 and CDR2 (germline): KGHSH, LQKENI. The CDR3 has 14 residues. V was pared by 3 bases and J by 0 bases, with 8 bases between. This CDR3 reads CASSPPIPNYGYTF. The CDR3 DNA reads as TGTGCCAGCTCACCCCCTATTCCTAACTATGGCTACACCTTC.

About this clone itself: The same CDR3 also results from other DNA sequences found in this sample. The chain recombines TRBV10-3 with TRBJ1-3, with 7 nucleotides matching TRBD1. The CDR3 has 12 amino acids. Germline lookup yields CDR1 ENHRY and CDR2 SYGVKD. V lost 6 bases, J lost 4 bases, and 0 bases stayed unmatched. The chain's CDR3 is CAIRDRGNTIYF. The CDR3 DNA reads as TGTGCCATCAGGGACAGGGGAAACACCATATATTTT.

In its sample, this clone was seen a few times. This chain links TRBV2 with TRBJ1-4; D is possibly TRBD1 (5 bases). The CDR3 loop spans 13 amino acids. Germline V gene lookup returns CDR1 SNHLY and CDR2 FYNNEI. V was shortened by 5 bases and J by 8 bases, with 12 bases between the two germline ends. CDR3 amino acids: CASSRDFGEKLFF. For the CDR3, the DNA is TGTGCCAGCAGTCGGGACTTCGGGGAAAAACTGTTTTTT. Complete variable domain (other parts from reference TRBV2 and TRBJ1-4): EPEVTQTPSHQVTQMGQEVILRCVPISNHLYFYWYRQILGQKVEFLVSFYNNEISEKSEIFDDQFSVERPDGSNFTLKIRSTKLEDSAMYFCASSRDFGEKLFFGSGTQLSVL.